The T cell receptor (beta chain) described here comes from a study of T cells in Graves' hyperthyroidism and ophthalmopathy. PBMCs came from 10 ml fresh peripheral blood. The germline V gene encodes CDR1 DFQATT and CDR2 SNEGSKA (reference sequence). The V and J ends lost 1 base and 3 bases respectively, with 9 bases between them. The CDR3 length is 13 residues. Regions amplified from RNA transcripts were the TCR beta CDR3 regions. RT-PCR in the first round (using the HTBI primer set) targeted the TCR CDR3. Each CDR3 protein is one row after TCRdb ran MiXCR on the multiplex PCR reads. The sample records approximately 400,000 distinct CDR3 sequences, less than 20% being singletons. This clonotype occurred many times.

The chain is built from TRBV20-1 and TRBJ2-5, with D unclear. The material sequenced was blood. The clonotype comes from a man younger than 35 with Graves' ophthalmopathy. As DNA, the CDR3 is TGCAGTGCTAGAGGGGTTAAGGAAGAGACCCAGTACTTC. This translates into CSARGVKEETQYF.